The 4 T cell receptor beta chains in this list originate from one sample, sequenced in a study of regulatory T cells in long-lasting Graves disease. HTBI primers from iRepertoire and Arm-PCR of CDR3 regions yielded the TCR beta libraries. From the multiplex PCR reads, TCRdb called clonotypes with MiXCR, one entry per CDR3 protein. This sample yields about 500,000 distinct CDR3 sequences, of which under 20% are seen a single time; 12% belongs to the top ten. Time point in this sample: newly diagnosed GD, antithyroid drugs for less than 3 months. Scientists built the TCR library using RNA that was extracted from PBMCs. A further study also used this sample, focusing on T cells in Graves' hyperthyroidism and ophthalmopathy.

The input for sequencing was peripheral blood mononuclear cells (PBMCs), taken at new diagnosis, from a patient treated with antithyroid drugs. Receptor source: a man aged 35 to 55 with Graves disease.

This CDR3 reads CSSRPLIPSAYNEQFF. CDR3 nucleotides: TGCAGTAGTCGCCCCTTAATCCCTAGCGCTTACAATGAGCAGTTCTTC. The rearrangement joins TRBV20-1 to TRBJ2-1; D might be TRBD2 (6 bases). Trimming took off 8 bases at V and 4 bases at J, with 24 bases between the two ends. CDR3 length: 16 residues. Germline V gives CDR1 DFQATT, CDR2 SNEGSKA (reference sequence).

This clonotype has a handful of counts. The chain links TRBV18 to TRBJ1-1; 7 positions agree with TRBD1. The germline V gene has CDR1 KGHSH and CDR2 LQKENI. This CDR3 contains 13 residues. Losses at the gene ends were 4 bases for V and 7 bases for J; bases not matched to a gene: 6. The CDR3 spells CASSRTGSGEAFF. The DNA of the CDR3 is TGTGCCAGCTCACGGACAGGTTCGGGTGAAGCTTTCTTT. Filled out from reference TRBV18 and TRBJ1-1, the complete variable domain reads NAGVMQNPRHLVRRRGQEARLRCSPMKGHSHVYWYRQLPEEGLKFMVYLQKENIIDESGMPKERFSAEFPKEGPSILRIQQVVRGDSAAYFCASSRTGSGEAFFGQGTRLTVV.

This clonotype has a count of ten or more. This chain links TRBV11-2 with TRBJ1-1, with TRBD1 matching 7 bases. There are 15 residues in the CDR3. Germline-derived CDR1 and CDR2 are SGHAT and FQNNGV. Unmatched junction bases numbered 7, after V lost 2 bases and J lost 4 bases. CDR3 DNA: TGTGCCAGCAGCTTATATCCGACAGGGATCACTGAAGCTTTCTTT. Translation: CASSLYPTGITEAFF.

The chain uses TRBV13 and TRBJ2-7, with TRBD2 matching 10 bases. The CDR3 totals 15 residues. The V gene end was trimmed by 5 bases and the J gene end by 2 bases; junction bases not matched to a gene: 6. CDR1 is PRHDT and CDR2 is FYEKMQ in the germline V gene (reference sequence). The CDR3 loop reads CASSRTSGVPYEQYF. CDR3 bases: TGTGCCAGCAGCCGGACTAGCGGAGTCCCCTACGAGCAGTACTTC.